The rows below give T cell receptor beta chains drawn from one sample of a study of blood T cell repertoires in COVID-19. Here immunoSEQ multiplex PCR was the method, and the copy in TCRdb shows in-frame clones only, minus some. This table has around 200,000 clones, about 80% appearing once. The sequencing sample was made of peripheral blood. The receptors shown here come from a woman aged 40 to 50 with active or convalescent COVID-19. The CDR3 runs from the conserved cysteine through the conserved F or W. The D gene is left open where the match is weak. Size is omitted from some rows. Given values are once, few, many or a class for expanded clones.

DNA: TGTGCCAGTAGTATTCGCGGGGGGCTATACAATGAGCAGTTCTTC
CDR3: CASSIRGGLYNEQFF
D: TRBD2
size: -
J: TRBJ2-1
V: TRBV19

DNA: TGTGCCAGCAGCTTCCAGGGCACCGGGGAGCTGTTTTTT
CDR3: CASSFQGTGELFF
D: -
size: -
J: TRBJ2-2
V: TRBV5-6

DNA: TGTGCCATCAGTGTATCAGGCACGTTGAACACTGAAGCTTTCTTT
CDR3: CAISVSGTLNTEAFF
D: -
size: -
J: TRBJ1-1
V: TRBV10-3

DNA: TGTGCCAGCAGTGTTTCAGGGTCGGGTTCACCCCTCCACTTT
CDR3: CASSVSGSGSPLHF
D: -
size: -
J: TRBJ1-6
V: TRBV2

DNA: TGTGCCAGCAGTTTTTCTCTTCAAGAGACCCAGTACTTC
CDR3: CASSFSLQETQYF
D: -
size: once
J: TRBJ2-5
V: TRBV27

DNA: TGTGCCATCAGTGAGTACGAGGGGGCTTCACCCCTCCACTTT
CDR3: CAISEYEGASPLHF
D: TRBD1
size: few
J: TRBJ1-6
V: TRBV10-3

DNA: TGTGCCAGCAGGATCACAGGGGAAGGTGGCTACACCTTC
CDR3: CASRITGEGGYTF
D: TRBD1
size: -
J: TRBJ1-2
V: TRBV2

DNA: TGTGCTACAGCTTGGGGTCAGGGTAGCAATCAGCCCCAGCATTTT
CDR3: CATAWGQGSNQPQHF
D: -
size: -
J: TRBJ1-5
V: TRBV5-4

DNA: TGTGCCACCCCCCGGACTAGCGGACGAACCCAACACCGCACAGATACGCAGTATTTT
CDR3: CATPRTSGRTQHRTDTQYF
D: TRBD2
size: once
J: TRBJ2-3
V: TRBV24-1

DNA: TGTGCCAGCAGTGACTCCGGAGGCAATCAGCCCCAGCATTTT
CDR3: CASSDSGGNQPQHF
D: -
size: -
J: TRBJ1-5
V: TRBV2

DNA: TGCAGCGTTCGCGGGAGGGCCAAAAACATTCAGTACTTC
CDR3: CSVRGRAKNIQYF
D: TRBD2
size: -
J: TRBJ2-4
V: TRBV29-1

DNA: TGTGCCACCAGCCGGGACAGCTATGGCTACACCTTC
CDR3: CATSRDSYGYTF
D: TRBD1
size: once
J: TRBJ1-2
V: TRBV15

DNA: TGTGCCAGCAAGTGGGGAGGGGTTGGAAACACCATATATTTT
CDR3: CASKWGGVGNTIYF
D: -
size: -
J: TRBJ1-3
V: TRBV2

DNA: TGTGCCACCAGTGATTGGACTAGCGGGTACAGGAATGAGCAGTTCTTC
CDR3: CATSDWTSGYRNEQFF
D: TRBD2
size: -
J: TRBJ2-1
V: TRBV24-1

DNA: TGCGCCAGCAGCTTGGAAACAGCCAACTATGGCTACACCTTC
CDR3: CASSLETANYGYTF
D: -
size: -
J: TRBJ1-2
V: TRBV5-1

DNA: TGTGCCAGCAGCGTAATAGGGGGCAAAGGCTACACCTTC
CDR3: CASSVIGGKGYTF
D: TRBD1
size: once
J: TRBJ1-2
V: TRBV9

DNA: TGTGCCAGCAGCCTTCCGCGGACAGGGATTAAGGCTAATGAAAAACTGTTTTTT
CDR3: CASSLPRTGIKANEKLFF
D: TRBD1
size: -
J: TRBJ1-4
V: TRBV7-6

DNA: TGCAGCGTTTCCGGGACAGACTATGGCTACACCTTC
CDR3: CSVSGTDYGYTF
D: TRBD1
size: few
J: TRBJ1-2
V: TRBV29-1

DNA: TGTGCCAGCAGCTTTTCAGGGGCAGAAGGGCAGTACTTC
CDR3: CASSFSGAEGQYF
D: -
size: -
J: TRBJ2-7
V: TRBV7-2

DNA: TGTGCCAGCAGTTTATTATTCGGGGGTTCTTATGGCTACACCTTC
CDR3: CASSLLFGGSYGYTF
D: -
size: -
J: TRBJ1-2
V: TRBV27

DNA: TGTGCCTGGTCCGGTGGCGGGAGCACAGATACGCAGTATTTT
CDR3: CAWSGGGSTDTQYF
D: -
size: -
J: TRBJ2-3
V: TRBV30

DNA: TGTGCCAGTAATTCTCAGGGGGCCGGTGAAAAACTGTTTTTT
CDR3: CASNSQGAGEKLFF
D: TRBD1
size: -
J: TRBJ1-4
V: TRBV19

DNA: TGTGCCAGCAGAGGTAGGACAGGGGTTGTTTACGAGCAGTACTTC
CDR3: CASRGRTGVVYEQYF
D: TRBD1
size: -
J: TRBJ2-7
V: TRBV2

DNA: TGCGCCAGCAGCTTGTTGACGGTCGACTCCCGGTACTTC
CDR3: CASSLLTVDSRYF
D: -
size: -
J: TRBJ2-7
V: TRBV5-1

DNA: TGTGCCAGCAAGGGTAGTAGCGCAGATACGCAGTATTTT
CDR3: CASKGSSADTQYF
D: -
size: -
J: TRBJ2-3
V: TRBV2

DNA: TGCGCCAGCAGCTTCGACCGCGGAGGCGAAAAACTGTTTTTT
CDR3: CASSFDRGGEKLFF
D: -
size: once
J: TRBJ1-4
V: TRBV5-1

DNA: TGCGCCAGCAGCTGGAGGCTAGCGGGAGGGCCTATGGGGGCCAACGTCCTGACTTTC
CDR3: CASSWRLAGGPMGANVLTF
D: TRBD2
size: -
J: TRBJ2-6
V: TRBV5-1

DNA: TGCGCCAGCAGCCAGACAGGGGCAAGTGGAAACACCATATATTTT
CDR3: CASSQTGASGNTIYF
D: TRBD1
size: once
J: TRBJ1-3
V: TRBV4-3